This T cell receptor (beta chain) was captured by sequencing in a study of immune characterization of retroperitoneal liposarcoma. TCRdb analysed the PCR reads with MiXCR anew, one entry per CDR3 protein. This table holds approximately 11,000 distinct CDR3 sequences, about 46% found once. Trimming removed 9 bases at V and 7 bases at J, with 18 bases between. This CDR3 is 14 amino acids long. Germline V gene data show CDR1 as SEHNR and CDR2 as FQNEAQ (reference sequence). This sequence joins TRBV7-9 and TRBJ1-4; D possibly corresponds to TRBD1 (6 bases). The sequencing input was tumor tissue. The TCR originated in a female donor with retroperitoneal liposarcoma. The CDR3: CASSPSSGVEKLFF. In nucleotides, the CDR3 is TGTGCCAGTTCCCCCTCTTCAGGGGTTGAAAAACTGTTTTTT.